The 20 T cell receptor beta chains below were found in one sample sequenced in a study of blood T cell repertoires in COVID-19 (TCRdb year 2020). The library was produced with the immunoSEQ multiplex PCR assay. TCRdb provides this immuneACCESS table in a form limited to in-frame rearrangements. Some clones are lacking; in checked studies, under half of them reflect an unresolved V gene, and why the rest are absent is not known. The sample table lists 60,000 to 95,000 clones, around 90% of them with a count of one. Of the sample, approximately 6.4% falls within the top ten clones. The source material was peripheral blood. The receptors here all came from a woman between 45 and 65 years old with acute or convalescent COVID-19.

This chain joins TRBV4-1 and TRBJ1-6, with D tentatively TRBD1 (6 bases). Trimming stripped 5 bases from V and 8 bases from J, with 16 bases between. CDR3 size: 15 residues. Per the germline V gene, CDR1 is MGHRA and CDR2 is YSYEKL. The CDR3 region is CASSLGQHTYSPLHF. For the CDR3, the DNA is TGCGCCAGCAGCTTGGGACAACATACATATTCACCCCTCCACTTT.

This clone was seen a handful of times. The chain employs TRBV28 and TRBJ2-7; D is possibly TRBD2 (6 bases). The V gene's germline CDR1 is MDHEN and CDR2 SYDVKM. Trimming shortened V by 5 bases and J by 0 bases, and 8 bases separated the two germline ends. The CDR3 has 13 residues. The CDR3 loop reads CASSAGLSYEQYF. DNA for the CDR3: TGTGCCAGCAGTGCGGGACTCTCCTACGAGCAGTACTTC.

J is TRBJ2-5 and V is TRBV5-1, with D perhaps matching TRBD1 (6 bases). From germline, CDR1 is SGHRS and CDR2 YFSETQ. This CDR3 spans 14 amino acids. The V and J ends lost 0 bases and 5 bases respectively, with 11 bases between them. The CDR3 protein is CASSLGTAGETQYF. The CDR3 DNA reads TGCGCCAGCAGCTTGGGGACAGCCGGGGAGACCCAGTACTTC.

The chain links TRBV3-1 (or the pseudogene TRBV3-2) to TRBJ2-1; 8 bases fit TRBD2. The CDR3 is made up of 16 amino acids. Trimming took 1 base from V and 2 from J; bases not matched to a gene: 4. Germline loops: CDR1 LGHDT, CDR2 YNNKEL (reference sequence). CDR3 residues: CASSQVPGLAYNEQFF. The CDR3 DNA reads as TGTGCCAGCAGCCAAGTACCGGGACTAGCCTACAATGAGCAGTTCTTC.

The chain is built from TRBV28 and TRBJ2-2; 8 bases are a match to TRBD2. V shed 8 bases, J shed 4 bases, and the junction held 6 bases outside the gene matches. The germline V gene has CDR1 MDHEN and CDR2 SYDVKM. The CDR3 sequence is 14 residues long. DNA for the CDR3: TGTGCCAGCTGGGGACTAGAGAGCACCGGGGAGCTGTTTTTT. Amino acids: CASWGLESTGELFF.

This chain links TRBV18 with TRBJ2-7; 12 bases match TRBD2. Germline CDR1 KGHSH, CDR2 LQKENI. CDR3 length: 15 residues. V was pared by 2 bases and J by 4 bases, with 3 bases of the junction left unmatched. The CDR3 sequence: CASSPGLAGGYEQYF. The CDR3 DNA follows: TGTGCCAGCTCACCAGGGCTAGCGGGAGGGTACGAGCAGTACTTC.

This chain uses TRBV28 with TRBJ1-5, with a possible D match to TRBD1 (6 bases). The V gene lost 5 bases and the J gene lost 7 bases, with 18 bases spanning the gap. The CDR3 runs 15 residues. Germline CDR1 reads MDHEN; CDR2 reads SYDVKM. The CDR3 region has the DNA TGTGCCAGCAGTGTTAGGGGGTTGACACAGCAGCCCCAGCATTTT. It specifies CASSVRGLTQQPQHF.

The rearrangement links TRBV7-9 to TRBJ2-5; D is uncertain. This CDR3 spans 15 amino acids. The germline V and J ends were trimmed by 1 base and 2 bases, with 11 bases remaining between them. Germline V gene lookup returns CDR1 SEHNR and CDR2 FQNEAQ (reference sequence). CDR3 DNA sequence: TGTGCCAGCAGCTTAGAGAAGATAGTACAAGAGACCCAGTACTTC. The encoded protein is CASSLEKIVQETQYF.

J is TRBJ1-3 and V is TRBV7-2; the D gene is possibly TRBD1 (6 bases). Trimming took 5 bases from V and 3 from J, leaving 11 bases between them. CDR1 SGHTA and CDR2 FQGNSA come from the germline V gene. The CDR3 length is 14 residues. The CDR3 sequence is CASSPGTSGNTIYF. The DNA for the CDR3 is TGTGCCAGCAGCCCAGGGACAAGTGGAAACACCATATATTTT.

The V call is TRBV9, the J call TRBJ2-2; 8 nucleotides line up with TRBD2. V lost 0 bases and J lost 4; bases outside the gene matches: 5. The CDR3 spans 16 residues. CDR1 and CDR2 from the germline V gene are SGDLS and YYNGEE. The CDR3, as DNA: TGTGCCAGCAGCGTAGCCGGGGGGGAGAGCACCGGGGAGCTGTTTTTT. Residues: CASSVAGGESTGELFF.

This rearrangement joins TRBV7-9 to TRBJ1-5; 7 nucleotides line up with TRBD1. This CDR3 spans 14 amino acids. The germline gives CDR1 SEHNR, CDR2 FQNEAQ (reference sequence). Trimming took 5 bases from V and 4 from J; bases not matched to a gene: 5. The CDR3 here is CASSQGTENQPQHF. CDR3 nucleotide sequence: TGTGCCAGCAGCCAGGGGACAGAGAATCAGCCCCAGCATTTT.

V is TRBV5-8 and J is TRBJ1-1; D remains unclear. This CDR3 has 15 residues. V shed 0 bases and J shed 4 bases, with 13 bases lying between them. The germline V gene encodes CDR1 SGHTS and CDR2 YDEGEE. The CDR3, as DNA: TGTGCCAGCAGCTTGGAGCTGGTCCGGGGCACTGAAGCTTTCTTT. Translating it yields CASSLELVRGTEAFF.

This clone was detected once. The chain uses TRBV10-2 and TRBJ1-5; D call uncertain. The CDR3 covers 13 residues. V lost 2 bases and J lost 10, with 12 bases in between. Germline loops: CDR1 WSHSY, CDR2 SAAADI. The DNA for the CDR3 is TGCGCCAGCAGTGAGGCGGATGATCGACCCCAGCATTTT. This translates into CASSEADDRPQHF.

This chain links TRBV6-5 with TRBJ1-3; TRBD1 matches at 7 bases. The CDR3 contains 15 residues. V lost 6 bases, J lost 0 bases, and 5 bases stayed unmatched. Germline CDR1 is MNHEY and CDR2 is SVGAGI. In DNA, the CDR3 is TGTGCCAGCAGCCGACAGGGTCTCTCTGGAAACACCATATATTTT. The encoded protein is CASSRQGLSGNTIYF.

This rearrangement joins TRBV30 to TRBJ1-3, with a tentative D call TRBD1 (5 bases). Trimming pared 3 bases from V and 1 base from J, leaving 13 bases between. The germline V gene has CDR1 GTSNPN and CDR2 SVGIG (reference sequence). This CDR3 contains 15 residues. The CDR3 coding sequence is TGTGCCTGGAGGGAATTCCAGGGTTCTGGAAACACCATATATTTT. This translates into CAWREFQGSGNTIYF.

CDR3 loop: CSVEKQNTMNTEAFF. The CDR3 coding sequence is TGCAGCGTTGAAAAACAGAATACCATGAACACTGAAGCTTTCTTT. The chain couples TRBV29-1 to TRBJ1-1; D remains unclear. The germline CDR1 and CDR2 sequences are SQVTM and ANQGSEA. There are 15 residues in the CDR3. Trimming removed 2 bases from V and 0 bases from J, with 13 bases in between.

V is TRBV7-3 and J is TRBJ2-6; a possible D gene is TRBD2 (5 bases). Germline-derived CDR1 and CDR2 are SGHTA and FQGTGA. V was trimmed by 5 bases and J by 2 bases, leaving 10 bases between them. CDR3 length: 15 residues. CDR3 amino acids: CASSPGWAGANVLTF. As DNA, the CDR3 is TGTGCCAGCAGCCCGGGGTGGGCTGGGGCCAACGTCCTGACTTTC.

The chain uses TRBV5-6 and TRBJ2-1, with 8 positions matching TRBD2. J gave up 2 bases and V 0 bases, and 13 bases lay outside the gene matches. In germline, CDR1 is SGHDT, CDR2 YYEEEE. This CDR3 region has 19 residues. CDR3 in DNA: TGTGCCAGCAGCTTGGAATGGGGGTTGAGCGGGAGCACCTACAATGAGCAGTTCTTC. It codes for CASSLEWGLSGSTYNEQFF.

The chain links TRBV28 to TRBJ2-2, with no clear D. Germline V gives CDR1 MDHEN, CDR2 SYDVKM. Trimming cost V 2 bases and J 6 bases, with 7 bases left between them. This CDR3 comprises 13 residues. CDR3 sequence: CASSLLSAGELFF. The CDR3 DNA sequence: TGTGCCAGCAGTTTACTATCCGCCGGGGAGCTGTTTTTT. Variable domain in full (rest from reference TRBV28 and TRBJ2-2): DVKVTQSSRYLVKRTGEKVFLECVQDMDHENMFWYRQDPGLGLRLIYFSYDVKMKEKGDIPEGYSVSREKKERFSLILESASTNQTSMYLCASSLLSAGELFFGEGSRLTVL.

This clone occurred a few times. The chain is built from TRBV7-2 and TRBJ1-4, with D maybe TRBD1 (6 bases). V was shortened by 0 bases and J by 8 bases, with 16 bases between the two germline ends. The CDR3 is 16 residues long. The germline CDR1 and CDR2 sequences are SGHTA and FQGNSA. The CDR3 coding sequence is TGTGCCAGCAGCTTAGCGGGGGCAGGGAGGGGCGAAAAACTGTTTTTT. Its protein product is CASSLAGAGRGEKLFF. Together with reference TRBV7-2 and TRBJ1-4, the CDR3 gives the full variable domain: GAGVSQSPSNKVTEKGKDVELRCDPISGHTALYWYRQSLGQGLEFLIYFQGNSAPDKSGLPSDRFSAERTGGSVSTLTIQRTQQEDSAVYLCASSLAGAGRGEKLFFGSGTQLSVL.